These T cell receptor beta chains were read from a single sample in a study of OX40 agonist ivuxolimab in advanced cancers. Sequencing was performed with immunoSEQ multiplex PCR; in TCRdb, only in-frame clones are kept and a portion is missing. The sample includes more than 11,000 clones, about 76% of them seen just once. The specimen was CD4+ or CD8+ T cells sorted from blood, collected in a trial of the OX40 agonist ivuxolimab. The receptors were gathered from an adult with an advanced solid tumor such as melanoma, head and neck, liver or kidney cancer. Both conserved end residues are part of each CDR3. D genes are given only for firm matches. Size tells how often a clone was seen (once, few, many) or the class of an expanded clone, and some rows leave it out.

J gene	D gene	clone size	V gene	CDR3 protein	CDR3 DNA
TRBJ1-2	.	.	TRBV21-1	CASSKGGIWGYTF	TGTGCCAGCAGCAAAGGGGGAATCTGGGGCTACACCTTC
TRBJ1-2	.	.	TRBV20-1	CSVGGYTF	TGCAGTGTAGGTGGCTACACCTTC
TRBJ2-1	TRBD1	.	TRBV9	CASSTSRGQGSYNEQFF	TGTGCCAGCAGCACCTCCCGGGGACAGGGTTCCTACAATGAGCAGTTCTTC
TRBJ2-7	.	.	TRBV5-4	CASSLGGADSYEQYF	TGTGCCAGCAGCCTGGGGGGGGCAGACTCCTACGAGCAGTACTTC
TRBJ1-1	TRBD1	.	TRBV9	CASSDPISGGAANTEAFF	TGTGCCAGCAGCGACCCGATTTCAGGGGGGGCCGCGAACACTGAAGCTTTCTTT
TRBJ1-1	.	once	TRBV18	CASLSQNTEAFF	TGTGCCAGCTTGTCACAGAACACTGAAGCTTTCTTT
TRBJ2-7	TRBD1	.	TRBV4-2	CASSQEPGQGPLLSSYEQYF	TGTGCCAGCAGCCAAGAACCGGGACAGGGACCCCTTTTATCCTCCTACGAGCAGTACTTC
TRBJ2-7	.	medium-sized	TRBV27	CASSSGVGGYEQYF	TGTGCCAGCAGTTCGGGGGTAGGAGGGTACGAGCAGTACTTC
TRBJ2-7	.	.	TRBV7-6	CASSLSSGSAEQYF	TGTGCCAGCAGCTTATCATCAGGATCTGCCGAGCAGTACTTC
TRBJ2-3	TRBD2	.	TRBV10-3	CAIFRGGEGDTQYF	TGTGCCATCTTTCGGGGAGGGGAGGGAGATACGCAGTATTTT
TRBJ2-3	TRBD2	.	TRBV18	CASSPSLGGGATDMQYF	TGTGCCAGCTCGCCAAGTTTAGGCGGGGGGGCCACAGATATGCAGTATTTT
TRBJ1-1	.	.	TRBV11-1	CASSLPGNTEAFF	TGTGCCAGCAGCTTACCAGGGAACACTGAAGCTTTCTTT
TRBJ1-1	.	.	TRBV6-1	CASIYGVPNTEAFF	TGTGCCAGCATCTATGGGGTCCCCAACACTGAAGCTTTCTTT
TRBJ2-7	.	.	TRBV7-8	CASSLVVGGAYEQYF	TGTGCCAGCAGCTTAGTAGTGGGGGGAGCCTACGAGCAGTACTTC
TRBJ2-4	.	.	TRBV11-2	CASSLVVGVGENIQYF	TGTGCCAGCAGCTTAGTGGTGGGTGTAGGCGAAAACATTCAGTACTTC
TRBJ2-1	.	.	TRBV7-9	CASIAPSYNEQFF	TGTGCCAGCATCGCACCTTCCTACAATGAGCAGTTCTTC
TRBJ2-3	.	.	TRBV7-9	CASSLVVALGADTQYF	TGTGCCAGCAGCTTAGTTGTGGCCCTGGGGGCAGATACGCAGTATTTT
TRBJ2-1	.	.	TRBV5-5	CASSTLTANEQFF	TGTGCCAGCAGCACACTGACAGCGAATGAGCAGTTCTTC
TRBJ2-7	.	.	TRBV7-2	CASTQTAALYEQYF	TGTGCCAGCACCCAGACAGCGGCCCTCTACGAGCAGTACTTC
TRBJ1-1	.	once	TRBV7-8	CASSLMGGAEAFF	TGTGCCAGCAGCTTAATGGGCGGGGCTGAAGCTTTCTTT
TRBJ1-2	.	.	TRBV15	CATRGTGFNCGYTF	TGTGCCACCAGAGGGACGGGCTTTAACTGTGGCTACACCTTC
TRBJ1-2	.	.	TRBV12-1	CASRYRTVYGYTF	TGTGCCAGCAGATACCGAACTGTCTATGGCTACACCTTC
TRBJ2-7	.	.	TRBV6-1	CASSEASLPDEQYF	TGTGCCAGCAGTGAAGCTTCCCTCCCCGACGAGCAGTACTTC
TRBJ1-2	.	.	TRBV5-6	CASSLRGYSLNYGYTF	TGTGCCAGCAGCTTACGGGGGTACAGCTTAAACTATGGCTACACCTTC
TRBJ1-3	.	.	TRBV4-3	CASSQDRTVSGNTIYF	TGCGCCAGCAGCCAAGACCGGACAGTTTCTGGAAACACCATATATTTT
TRBJ2-5	TRBD2	medium-sized	TRBV2	CASSGGGLTQETQYF	TGTGCCAGCTCTGGCGGGGGGCTTACCCAAGAGACCCAGTACTTC
TRBJ1-1	TRBD1	.	TRBV13	CASRVPTGGKTEAFF	TGTGCCAGCAGGGTCCCGACAGGGGGCAAAACTGAAGCTTTCTTT
TRBJ2-2	.	.	TRBV19	CASETDGVGTGELFF	TGTGCCAGTGAAACGGACGGGGTCGGCACCGGGGAGCTGTTTTTT
TRBJ2-1	TRBD1	.	TRBV5-4	CASSGDREHLNEQFF	TGTGCCAGCAGCGGGGACAGGGAGCATCTCAATGAGCAGTTCTTC
TRBJ2-7	.	.	TRBV19	CASSKDREVYEQYF	TGTGCCAGTAGTAAAGACAGGGAGGTCTACGAGCAGTACTTC
TRBJ2-1	TRBD2	.	TRBV13	CASSLDGTSGGSSYNEQFF	TGTGCCAGCAGCTTAGACGGGACTAGCGGGGGGTCCTCCTACAATGAGCAGTTCTTC
TRBJ2-5	.	.	TRBV9	CASSVDRETQYF	TGTGCCAGCAGCGTAGATCGAGAGACCCAGTACTTC
TRBJ2-7	.	.	TRBV30	CAWSGRRTYEQYF	TGTGCCTGGAGTGGTCGGCGAACCTACGAGCAGTACTTC
TRBJ2-1	.	once	TRBV5-1	CASSYVAGPGNEQFF	TGCGCCAGCAGCTATGTTGCGGGGCCTGGCAATGAGCAGTTCTTC
TRBJ2-5	.	.	TRBV11-2	CASSLGIVVTANSQETQYF	TGTGCCAGCAGCTTAGGAATCGTCGTGACCGCAAACTCCCAAGAGACCCAGTACTTC
TRBJ2-1	TRBD1	.	TRBV7-9	CASSTTGTGTNEQFF	TGTGCCAGCAGCACAACCGGGACAGGGACCAATGAGCAGTTCTTC
TRBJ2-1	.	.	TRBV13	CASSSENEQFF	TGTGCCAGCAGCTCGGAAAATGAGCAGTTCTTC
TRBJ1-1	TRBD1	.	TRBV4-1	CASSSKTGGTEAFF	TGCGCCAGCAGCTCGAAAACAGGGGGGACTGAAGCTTTCTTT
TRBJ2-1	TRBD2	.	TRBV6-4	CASSDSTSGGANEQFF	TGTGCCAGCAGTGACTCGACTAGCGGGGGGGCCAATGAGCAGTTCTTC
TRBJ1-2	TRBD1	once	TRBV5-1	CASSLGQGAGGYTF	TGCGCCAGCAGCTTGGGACAGGGGGCCGGTGGCTACACCTTC
TRBJ2-7	.	.	TRBV6-6	CASSYSGGELEEQYF	TGTGCCAGCAGTTACTCAGGGGGGGAACTTGAGGAGCAGTACTTC
TRBJ2-1	TRBD2	.	TRBV30	CAWSVLTSGGAYNEQFF	TGTGCCTGGAGTGTACTGACTAGCGGGGGGGCCTACAATGAGCAGTTCTTC
TRBJ1-1	TRBD1	.	TRBV9	CASSAATGPDTEAFF	TGTGCCAGCAGCGCGGCGACAGGGCCTGACACTGAAGCTTTCTTT
TRBJ2-1	.	.	TRBV5-8	CASSLDGGPYNEQFF	TGTGCCAGCAGCTTGGACGGTGGGCCGTACAATGAGCAGTTCTTC
TRBJ1-2	TRBD1	.	TRBV5-6	CASSFGQGRGYTF	TGTGCCAGCAGCTTTGGACAGGGCCGAGGCTACACCTTC
TRBJ2-1	.	.	TRBV21-1	CASSKSQLAGVTGQFF	TGTGCCAGCAGCAAATCGCAACTAGCGGGGGTTACTGGGCAGTTCTTC